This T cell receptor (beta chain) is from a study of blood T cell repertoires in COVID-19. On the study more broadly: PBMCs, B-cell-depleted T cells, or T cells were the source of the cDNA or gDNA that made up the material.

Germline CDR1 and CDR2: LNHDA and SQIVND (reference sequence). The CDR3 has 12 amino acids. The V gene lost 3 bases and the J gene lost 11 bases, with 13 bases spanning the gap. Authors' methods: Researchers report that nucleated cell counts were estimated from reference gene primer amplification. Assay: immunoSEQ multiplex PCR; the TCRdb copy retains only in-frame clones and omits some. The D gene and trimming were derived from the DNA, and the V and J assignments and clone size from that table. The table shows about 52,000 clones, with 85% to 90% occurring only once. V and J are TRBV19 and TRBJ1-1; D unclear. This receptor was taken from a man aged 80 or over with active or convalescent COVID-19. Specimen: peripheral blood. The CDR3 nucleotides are TGTGCCAGTAGTATTTTAAGTGGAGGGGCTTTCTTT. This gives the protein CASSILSGGAFF.